This T cell receptor beta chain was identified in a study of T cell repertoires in cytomegalovirus infection. Study details: Public TCR beta signatures marked donors with CMV infection and the matching HLA.

About this clonotype itself: The antigen remains unidentified.

Germline CDR1 and CDR2: SGHTA and FQGNSA. The CDR3 length is 17 residues. The junction had 12 bases not matched to a gene; V was cut back by 5 bases and J by 3 bases. TCRdb reprocessed the reads with MiXCR, giving one entry per CDR3 protein. The sample has 370,000 or so distinct CDR3 sequences, roughly 36% seen once. The chain uses TRBV7-2 and TRBJ2-7; 11 positions match TRBD2. Source: cultured PBMCs, taken from culture after CMV antigen stimulation. The sequence was collected from a human donor in good health (CMV status not recorded). Some clones in this sample may be carry-over from other donors' samples. Written as DNA, the CDR3 is TGTGCCAGCAGCGCCTTACTGACTAGCGGGATAATCTACGAGCAGTACTTC. Protein product: CASSALLTSGIIYEQYF.